This is a list of T cell receptor beta chains from one sample in a study of blood T cells in healthy people across ages. Via MiXCR, TCRdb re-called the 5' RACE reads, giving one row per CDR3 protein. This sample has under 800,000 distinct CDR3 sequences, with over 20% found just once. Source material: blood. The receptor set was obtained from a man between 65 and 85 years old in good health. CDR3s include the opening cysteine and the closing phenylalanine or tryptophan. Clone size is not always given. Where it is, it says once, few, many or a class for expanded clones.

TRBJ1-5 TRBV7-9 - CASSLSAGPHQPQHF
TRBJ1-1 TRBV19 - CASSDRTGTEAFF
TRBJ1-2 TRBV4-2 few CASSQLGQPAYGYTF
TRBJ1-4 TRBV6-1 - CASSESGGGRKLFF
TRBJ2-5 TRBV20-1 few CSARSSGVYQETQYF
TRBJ2-3 TRBV18 - CASSAQQDTDTQYF
- TRBV14 few CASSQEGRRPKGTQYF
TRBJ1-2 TRBV5-1 - CASSFTGENGYTF
TRBJ2-2 TRBV4-3 - CASSQDRGLAGELFF
TRBJ2-1 TRBV20-1 - CSARGSFRKREYNEQFF
TRBJ2-1 TRBV20-1 few CSETGTGGNEQFF
TRBJ2-5 TRBV6-5 few CASSYGGLETQYF
TRBJ2-2 TRBV11-3 few CANSELIPTNTGELFF
TRBJ2-6 TRBV6-6 once CASSYLLSGANVLTF
TRBJ1-2 TRBV29-1 - CSGTGVWGYTF
TRBJ1-1 TRBV6-1 - CASSGGGQGLTLLVPEAFF
TRBJ2-2 TRBV7-9 - CASSPKAVANTGELFF
TRBJ1-3 TRBV7-9 - CASSFQQGSGNTIYF
TRBJ1-2 TRBV29-1 few CSEYGGGHGYTF
TRBJ1-1 TRBV12-3/TRBV12-4 - CASSPPTGGLNTEAFF
TRBJ2-2 TRBV3-1 - CASSQAGTGELFF
TRBJ2-5 TRBV5-1 few CASSSTWLAGGPQETQYF
TRBJ2-3 TRBV14 - CASSRLAGGGTDTQYF
TRBJ1-2 TRBV5-1 - CASSWGTGDYGYTF
TRBJ1-5 TRBV2 once CASSGTTGTGYSNQPQHF
TRBJ2-7 TRBV19 - CASSTGQPYEQYF
- TRBV25-1 - CASGPYVIYEQYF
TRBJ2-1 TRBV20-1 few CSALRGGWNEQFF
TRBJ2-3 TRBV7-2 few CASSAVRSGIDTQYF
TRBJ1-4 TRBV20-1 - CSATLSAGGEKLFF
TRBJ2-5 TRBV2 - CAGQPDSGTETQYF
TRBJ1-4 TRBV7-6 many CASSLGAVNEKLFF
TRBJ2-5 TRBV7-3 many CASSQNSAETQYF
TRBJ2-2 TRBV7-9 - CASSLSSSHTGELFF